These 20 T cell receptor beta chains originate from one sample sequenced in a study of T cell responses to AZD1222 COVID-19 vaccine. Some clones are missing from TCRdb's copy, which holds only in-frame ones; the method was immunoSEQ multiplex PCR. Of about 110,000 clones in the sample, about nine tenths were seen once. Sequences were derived from peripheral blood, sampled on day 0 of MenACWY control vaccination. These receptor sequences come from an adult in good health.

This chain connects TRBV11-1 to TRBJ1-2; 10 bases match TRBD1. The CDR3 has 15 amino acids. V shed 4 bases, J shed 3 bases, and the junction held 5 bases outside the gene matches. The germline V gene has CDR1 SGHAT and CDR2 FQDESV (reference sequence). The CDR3 is CASSSKGTGDYGYTF. The CDR3 DNA reads TGTGCCAGCAGCTCGAAGGGGACAGGGGACTATGGCTACACCTTC.

The chain combines TRBV10-3 with TRBJ2-5, with 8 bases fitting TRBD1. Unmatched junction bases numbered 2, after V lost 2 bases and J lost 3 bases. This CDR3 comprises 14 residues. From germline, CDR1 is ENHRY and CDR2 SYGVKD. The CDR3: CAISEGTGKETQYF. CDR3 bases: TGTGCCATCAGTGAGGGGACAGGTAAAGAGACCCAGTACTTC.

The gene calls are TRBV7-9 and TRBJ1-4; TRBD1 is a possible D gene (5 bases). Germline V gene lookup returns CDR1 SEHNR and CDR2 FQNEAQ (reference sequence). There are 14 residues in the CDR3. Trimming pared 4 bases from V and 3 bases from J, leaving 9 bases between. The CDR3 bases are TGTGCCAGCAGCTCCAGGGACCCTAATGAAAAACTGTTTTTT. Residues: CASSSRDPNEKLFF.

The gene calls are TRBV30 and TRBJ2-5; D gene ambiguous. This CDR3 spans 11 amino acids. The germline V gene encodes CDR1 GTSNPN and CDR2 SVGIG (reference sequence). The V gene lost 2 bases and the J gene lost 5 bases, with 6 bases spanning the gap. CDR3 in amino acids: CAWSTAETQYF. CDR3 DNA: TGTGCCTGGAGTACTGCGGAGACCCAGTACTTC.

The V call is TRBV2, the J call TRBJ1-6, with D uncertain. Germline CDR1 SNHLY, CDR2 FYNNEI. The CDR3 consists of 14 residues. With 6 bases removed from V and 7 bases from J, the gap between germline ends came to 13 bases. The CDR3 is CASSLERRNSPLHF. CDR3 sequence (DNA): TGTGCCAGCAGCCTGGAGCGCAGAAATTCACCCCTCCACTTT.

CDR3 sequence reads: CASSPRPPGYTF. DNA for the CDR3: TGTGCCAGCAGTCCTCGACCGCCAGGCTACACCTTC. This chain uses TRBV28 with TRBJ1-2, with D hard to call. V was pared by 5 bases and J by 8 bases, with 12 bases between. CDR3 length: 12 residues. The germline gives CDR1 MDHEN, CDR2 SYDVKM.

V usage is TRBV7-9 and J usage is TRBJ1-1; D unclear. V lost 8 bases, J lost 1 base, and 17 bases lay in between. The germline gives CDR1 SEHNR, CDR2 FQNEAQ (reference sequence). There are 15 residues in the CDR3. CDR3 nucleotides: TGTGCCAGCCGGTGGGCAGGTACCGCGAACACTGAAGCTTTCTTT. It is translated as CASRWAGTANTEAFF.

The chain carries TRBV19 and TRBJ1-3; D unclear. Trimming removed 5 bases at V and 0 bases at J, with 8 bases between. This CDR3 has 14 residues. CDR1 is LNHDA, CDR2 SQIVND, per germline (reference sequence). The CDR3 spells CASSAGSSGNTIYF. CDR3 in DNA: TGTGCCAGTAGTGCGGGGTCCTCTGGAAACACCATATATTTT.

The chain uses TRBV6-5 and TRBJ1-5; no clear D gene. Germline values: CDR1 MNHEY, CDR2 SVGAGI. The CDR3 contains 12 residues. V lost 5 bases, J lost 3 bases, and 5 bases lay in between. The CDR3 is CASSTPNQPQHF. CDR3 DNA sequence: TGTGCCAGCAGTACCCCCAATCAGCCCCAGCATTTT.

This sequence joins TRBV7-9 and TRBJ2-1; TRBD1 matches 7 bases. Germline loops: CDR1 SEHNR, CDR2 FQNEAQ (reference sequence). V gave up 5 bases and J gave up 1 base; unmatched junction bases: 5. This CDR3 comprises 15 residues. As DNA, the CDR3 is TGTGCCAGCAGCCGGGACAGCGGTTCCTACAATGAGCAGTTCTTC. The encoded protein is CASSRDSGSYNEQFF.

V is TRBV5-5 and J is TRBJ2-1; the match to TRBD1 covers 7 bases. V shed 6 bases, J shed 6 bases, and the junction held 6 bases outside the gene matches. Germline V gene sequence: CDR1 SGHKS, CDR2 YYEKEE (reference sequence). CDR3 size: 13 residues. CDR3 loop: CASTKTGVNEQFF. CDR3 sequence (DNA): TGTGCCAGCACAAAAACAGGGGTCAATGAGCAGTTCTTC.

This clone was detected once. The V and J genes are TRBV29-1 and TRBJ2-3, with D possibly called TRBD1 or TRBD2 (5 bases each). The CDR3 is 14 amino acids. Germline CDR1 is SQVTM and CDR2 is ANQGSEA. V was shortened by 1 base and J by 4 bases, with 12 bases between the two germline ends. The CDR3 region has the DNA TGCAGCGTTGAAGGAGGGACCGGGGCAGATACGCAGTATTTT. Its translation: CSVEGGTGADTQYF.

The rearrangement joins TRBV5-4 to TRBJ1-2; TRBD1 agrees at 8 bases. Germline lookup yields CDR1 SGHNT and CDR2 YYREEE (reference sequence). The V gene end was trimmed by 2 bases and the J gene end by 7 bases; junction bases not matched to a gene: 4. CDR3 size: 13 residues. The CDR3 is CASSFQGALGYTF. The CDR3 DNA is TGTGCCAGCAGCTTCCAGGGGGCGCTTGGCTACACCTTC.

V usage is TRBV19 and J usage is TRBJ2-5; 7 positions match TRBD1. The CDR3 is 13 amino acids. Germline values: CDR1 LNHDA, CDR2 SQIVND (reference sequence). The trim removed 6 bases at V and 5 bases at J, leaving 6 bases unmatched. The CDR3 DNA follows: TGTGCCAGTAGACCCGACAGGGATGAGACCCAGTACTTC. Translated, it gives CASRPDRDETQYF. The full variable domain, in which reference TRBV19 and TRBJ2-5 provide the parts outside the CDR3, is DGGITQSPKYLFRKEGQNVTLSCEQNLNHDAMYWYRQDPGQGLRLIYYSQIVNDFQKGDIAEGYSVSREKKESFPLTVTSAQKNPTAFYLCASRPDRDETQYFGPGTRLLVL.

The chain uses TRBV10-1 and TRBJ1-1; D call uncertain. The ends were cut back, 3 bases at V and 1 base at J, with 6 bases in the middle. Germline lookup yields CDR1 WNHNN and CDR2 SYGVQD (reference sequence). The CDR3 extends over 13 amino acids. The CDR3: CASSDSPNTEAFF. CDR3 in DNA: TGCGCCAGCAGTGACAGCCCGAACACTGAAGCTTTCTTT.

V gene TRBV10-1 combines with J gene TRBJ2-3; D is perhaps TRBD1 or TRBD2 (6 bases each). Per germline, CDR1 WNHNN and CDR2 SYGVQD (reference sequence). V lost 8 bases and J 5 bases, leaving 14 bases between the germline ends. The CDR3 extends over 13 amino acids. CDR3 in amino acids: CASGEGGGDTQYF. The CDR3 DNA sequence: TGCGCCAGCGGGGAAGGAGGGGGAGATACGCAGTATTTT.

The chain links TRBV7-2 to TRBJ2-7; D possibly corresponds to TRBD1 (6 bases). V was cut by 4 bases and J by 2 bases, with 9 bases left in between. This CDR3 region has 13 residues. The germline CDR1 and CDR2 sequences are SGHTA and FQGNSA. CDR3 nucleotides: TGTGCCAGCAGCTGGACAGAGGCCTACGAGCAGTACTTC. Its protein product is CASSWTEAYEQYF.

This clone was seen a few times. The chain uses TRBV3-1 (or the pseudogene TRBV3-2) and TRBJ2-3; TRBD1 or TRBD2 may be the D gene (6 bases each). The CDR3 length is 13 residues. V dropped 0 bases and J dropped 8 bases, with 9 bases sitting between them. CDR1 is LGHDT and CDR2 is YNNKEL in the germline V gene (reference sequence). The CDR3: CASSQDRGVTQYF. CDR3 sequence (DNA): TGTGCCAGCAGCCAAGATAGGGGGGTTACGCAGTATTTT.

This clone was seen once. The rearrangement uses TRBV4-3 and TRBJ1-6; no reliable D call. The CDR3 sequence is 17 residues long. The germline gives CDR1 LGHNA, CDR2 YSLEER. V was shortened by 0 bases and J by 8 bases, with 17 bases between the two germline ends. The CDR3 coding sequence is TGCGCCAGCAGCCAAGATGGTGGCACCGGTTGGGATTCACCCCTCCACTTT. Its protein is CASSQDGGTGWDSPLHF.

This chain uses TRBV15 with TRBJ1-4; no firm D call. With 0 bases removed from V and 2 bases from J, the gap between germline ends came to 7 bases. Germline V CDR1 and CDR2: LNHNV, YYDKDF (reference sequence). The CDR3 is 15 amino acids. The CDR3: CATSRDWQTNEKLFF. CDR3 DNA sequence: TGTGCCACCAGCAGAGATTGGCAGACTAATGAAAAACTGTTTTTT. Full variable domain (outside the CDR3, taken from reference TRBV15 and TRBJ1-4): DAMVIQNPRYQVTQFGKPVTLSCSQTLNHNVMYWYQQKSSQAPKLLFHYYDKDFNNEADTPDNFQSRRPNTSFCFLDIRSPGLGDTAMYLCATSRDWQTNEKLFFGSGTQLSVL.